The clone carrying this T cell receptor (beta chain) was detected ten times or more. Its antigen is undetermined. Mismatch with germline at one junction end may stem from a read error. A unique molecular identifier was attached to every TCR cDNA molecule. MiXCR, applied by TCRdb to the 5' RACE reads, yields one record per CDR3 protein. The data hold tens of thousands of distinct CDR3 sequences, with roughly 5.5% observed a single time. This CDR3 contains 14 residues. The germline V gene has CDR1 SSHAT and CDR2 FNYEAQ (reference sequence). Time point denoted: sample taken at primary tumor resection. Whole RNA was taken from tumor, nontumor lung or frozen PBMC; it was then sequenced unsorted. The donor population consisted of over 55 patients with untreated, early-stage non-small cell lung cancer. The data were taken from a study of spatial heterogeneity in lung cancer. Background on the study: TCR and UMI combinations that were unique each appeared, on average, more than ten times in raw reads.

Study results and caveats: More often at tumor resection than at routine follow-up, ubiquitous expanded tumor TCRs were detected in the blood.

The chain has TRBV7-7 and TRBJ2-2; TRBD1 might be the D (7 bases). The sequenced sample was PBMCs, obtained at surgery. This sequence was found in a female donor with early-stage non-small cell lung cancer. CDR3 bases: TGTGCTAGCAGCGGGCAGGGGGAAGCCGGGGAGCTGTTTTTT. This translates into CASSGQGEAGELFF.